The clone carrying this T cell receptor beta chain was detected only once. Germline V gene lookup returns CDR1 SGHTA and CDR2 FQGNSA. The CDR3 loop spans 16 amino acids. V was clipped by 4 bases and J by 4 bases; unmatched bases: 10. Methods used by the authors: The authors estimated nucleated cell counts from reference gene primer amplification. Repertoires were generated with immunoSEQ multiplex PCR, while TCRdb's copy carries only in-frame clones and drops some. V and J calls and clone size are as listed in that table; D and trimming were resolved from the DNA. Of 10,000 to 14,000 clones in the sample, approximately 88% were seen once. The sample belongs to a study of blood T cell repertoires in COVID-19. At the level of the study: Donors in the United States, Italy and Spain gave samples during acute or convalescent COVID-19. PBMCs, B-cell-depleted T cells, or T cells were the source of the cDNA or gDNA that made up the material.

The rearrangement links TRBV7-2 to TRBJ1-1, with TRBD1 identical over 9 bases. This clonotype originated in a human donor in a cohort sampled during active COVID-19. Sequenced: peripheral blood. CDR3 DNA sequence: TGTGCCAGCAGCTACCGTGGGACAGGGATAGGCACTGAAGCTTTCTTT. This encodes CASSYRGTGIGTEAFF.